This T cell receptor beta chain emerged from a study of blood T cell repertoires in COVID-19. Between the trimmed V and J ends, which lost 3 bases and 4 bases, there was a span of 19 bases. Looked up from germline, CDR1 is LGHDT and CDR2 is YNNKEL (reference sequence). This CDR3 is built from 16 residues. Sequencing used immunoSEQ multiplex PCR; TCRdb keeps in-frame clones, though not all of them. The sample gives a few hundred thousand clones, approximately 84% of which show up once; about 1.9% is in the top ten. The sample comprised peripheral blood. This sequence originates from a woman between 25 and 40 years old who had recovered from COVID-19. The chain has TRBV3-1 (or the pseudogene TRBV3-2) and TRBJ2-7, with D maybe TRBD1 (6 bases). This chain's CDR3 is CASSHASGEMLYEQYF. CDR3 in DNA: TGTGCCAGCAGCCACGCGTCAGGGGAAATGCTTTACGAGCAGTACTTC.